These 2 T cell receptor beta chains were all obtained from the same sample, sequenced in a study of lymphopenia after photon versus proton radiotherapy (dated by TCRdb to the late 2010s). The method behind the library was the immunoSEQ multiplex PCR assay. TCRdb mirrors the immuneACCESS table, restricted to in-frame sequences. Some clones are absent from its copies; in checked studies, under half trace to an unresolved V gene, and the reason for the others is unknown. The sample table contains about 70,000 clones; only one count was recorded for about 89% of them. 11% of the sample comes from the top ten. The source was peripheral blood, collected from a patient treated with proton-based radiotherapy. The receptor set was obtained from a man older than 75 with esophageal cancer.

CDR3 sequence reads: CASSPYRINSPLHF. The CDR3 region has the DNA TGCGCCAGCAGCCCTTACAGGATTAATTCACCCCTCCACTTT. This chain joins TRBV5-1 and TRBJ1-6, with D possibly being TRBD1 (5 bases). The germline gives CDR1 SGHRS, CDR2 YFSETQ. V lost 4 bases to trimming and J lost 6 bases, with 11 bases between them. CDR3 size: 14 residues.

This rearrangement joins TRBV6-1 to TRBJ2-2; 10 nucleotides match TRBD1. The CDR3 is 15 residues long. With 8 bases clipped from V and 4 bases from J, the junction kept 7 bases outside the gene matches. The germline V gene encodes CDR1 MNHNS and CDR2 SASEGT. This CDR3 is CASGRGQGITGELFF. CDR3 sequence (DNA): TGTGCCAGCGGTCGGGGACAGGGGATCACCGGGGAGCTGTTTTTT.